The rows below give T cell receptor beta chains drawn from one sample of a study of siplizumab effects on memory and regulatory T cells. Assay: immunoSEQ multiplex PCR; the TCRdb copy retains only in-frame clones and omits some. The data show tens of thousands of clones, roughly 96% seen once. The sample consisted of naive CD8+ T cells sorted from blood. These receptors all come from a human donor in good health. CDR3s include the opening cysteine and the closing phenylalanine or tryptophan. The D gene is left open where the match is weak. Where a row states a size, it is once, few, many or the class of an expanded clone; other rows omit it.

v_call	d_call	j_call	clone_size	cdr3_aa	cdr3_nt
TRBV7-9	.	TRBJ2-2	.	CASRGGENTGELFF	TGTGCTAGCAGGGGCGGGGAGAACACCGGGGAGCTGTTTTTT
TRBV4-3	TRBD1	TRBJ1-6	.	CASSQVLGGGLNSPLHF	TGCGCCAGCAGCCAAGTTCTTGGAGGGGGCCTTAATTCACCCCTCCACTTT
TRBV4-2	.	TRBJ2-2	.	CASSPFETGEGTGELFF	TGTGCCAGCAGCCCTTTTGAGACAGGGGAGGGCACCGGGGAGCTGTTTTTT
TRBV13	TRBD1	TRBJ1-2	.	CASTQDRAQSDYGYTF	TGTGCCAGCACCCAGGACAGGGCGCAGTCTGACTATGGCTACACCTTC
TRBV9	TRBD2	TRBJ2-3	.	CASSSGRGGAPDTQYF	TGTGCCAGCAGCTCAGGTCGCGGGGGGGCCCCAGATACGCAGTATTTT
TRBV11-2	TRBD2	TRBJ2-1	.	CASSDSGGVDEQFF	TGTGCCAGCAGCGATAGCGGGGGGGTCGATGAGCAGTTCTTC
TRBV11-2	.	TRBJ2-1	.	CASSLEGPTYNEQFF	TGTGCCAGCAGCTTAGAGGGACCTACCTACAATGAGCAGTTCTTC
TRBV7-9	.	TRBJ2-3	.	CASSSTVASTDTQYF	TGTGCCAGCAGCTCGACAGTTGCTAGCACAGATACGCAGTATTTT
TRBV7-9	.	TRBJ1-1	few	CASSPTMGTEAFF	TGTGCCAGCAGCCCCACCATGGGGACTGAAGCTTTCTTT
TRBV6-5	.	TRBJ1-3	once	CASTTGGSGNTIYF	TGTGCCAGCACCACGGGGGGCTCTGGAAACACCATATATTTT
TRBV6-5	.	TRBJ1-3	.	CATAGFESGNTIYF	TGTGCCACCGCAGGGTTTGAGTCTGGAAACACCATATATTTT
TRBV7-8	TRBD1	TRBJ2-7	.	CASNPQGQDYEQYF	TGTGCCAGCAACCCGCAAGGACAGGACTACGAGCAGTACTTC
TRBV5-6	.	TRBJ1-1	.	CASSLIADTEAFF	TGTGCCAGCAGCTTAATAGCCGACACTGAAGCTTTCTTT
TRBV5-4	.	TRBJ2-1	.	CASSVVSDSAEQFF	TGTGCCAGCAGCGTTGTGTCGGACAGTGCTGAGCAGTTCTTC
TRBV7-2	TRBD2	TRBJ2-3	.	CASSSLAGGDTQYF	TGTGCCAGCAGCTCCCTAGCGGGGGGAGATACGCAGTATTTT
TRBV7-3	.	TRBJ2-3	.	CASSLGGEAQYF	TGTGCCAGCAGCTTAGGGGGAGAGGCGCAGTATTTT
TRBV4-1	.	TRBJ2-7	.	CASSLGTGSEQYF	TGCGCCAGCAGCCTTGGTACGGGGTCCGAGCAGTACTTC
TRBV4-1	TRBD1	TRBJ2-7	.	CASAETGGDEQYF	TGCGCCAGCGCTGAGACAGGGGGGGACGAGCAGTACTTC
TRBV29-1	.	TRBJ2-2	once	CSVEAFGIGELFF	TGCAGCGTTGAAGCGTTCGGGATCGGGGAGCTGTTTTTT
TRBV25-1	TRBD1	TRBJ2-5	.	CASSGTGWMETQYF	TGTGCCAGCAGCGGGACAGGGTGGATGGAGACCCAGTACTTC
TRBV27	.	TRBJ2-5	.	CASSFGGIGETQYF	TGTGCCAGCAGTTTCGGGGGAATAGGGGAGACCCAGTACTTC
TRBV7-9	.	TRBJ2-7	once	CASISDLGHEQYF	TGTGCCAGCATCTCTGATTTAGGCCACGAGCAGTACTTC
TRBV9	TRBD2	TRBJ2-3	.	CASSGGLAASTDTQYF	TGTGCCAGCAGCGGTGGACTAGCGGCTAGCACAGATACGCAGTATTTT
TRBV11-2	TRBD2	TRBJ2-3	once	CASSLLAGGRDTQYF	TGTGCCAGCAGCTTACTAGCGGGGGGGAGAGATACGCAGTATTTT
TRBV7-9	TRBD2	TRBJ2-7	.	CASRTGGSYEQYF	TGTGCCAGCCGGACGGGGGGCTCCTACGAGCAGTACTTC
TRBV14	.	TRBJ1-2	.	CASSPWDFNYGYTF	TGTGCCAGCAGCCCCTGGGATTTTAACTATGGCTACACCTTC
TRBV19	.	TRBJ1-1	.	CASSIGPGTEAFF	TGTGCCAGTAGTATAGGTCCGGGCACTGAAGCTTTCTTT
TRBV7-8	TRBD2	TRBJ2-6	.	CASSLALAAYSGANVLTF	TGTGCCAGCAGCTTGGCCCTAGCGGCCTACTCTGGGGCCAACGTCCTGACTTTC
TRBV14	TRBD2	TRBJ2-7	.	CASSHPSGTTYEQYF	TGTGCCAGCAGCCACCCCAGCGGGACGACCTACGAGCAGTACTTC
TRBV27	TRBD1	TRBJ1-4	.	CASSLGQGNEKLFF	TGTGCCAGCAGTTTGGGACAGGGGAATGAAAAACTGTTTTTT
TRBV4-2	.	TRBJ1-1	.	CASSQDVGRMNTEAFF	TGTGCCAGCAGCCAAGATGTAGGCAGGATGAACACTGAAGCTTTCTTT
TRBV12-5	.	TRBJ1-1	.	CASGLFRDEAFF	TGTGCTAGTGGTTTGTTTCGGGACGAAGCTTTCTTT
TRBV11-2	TRBD1	TRBJ2-7	.	CASSSDGQGIYEQYF	TGTGCCAGCAGCTCCGATGGACAGGGGATCTACGAGCAGTACTTC
TRBV7-5	.	TRBJ1-5	.	CVRSLVSNQPQHF	TGTGTCAGAAGCTTAGTAAGCAATCAGCCCCAGCATTTT
TRBV7-3	TRBD1	TRBJ2-3	.	CASSRGTGWEDTQYF	TGTGCCAGCAGCCGGGGGACAGGTTGGGAGGATACGCAGTATTTT
TRBV6-1	TRBD2	TRBJ2-1	.	CASTPERGSYNEQFF	TGTGCCAGCACCCCCGAGCGGGGGTCCTACAATGAGCAGTTCTTC
TRBV10-1	.	TRBJ2-7	once	CASSDQRLYEQYF	TGCGCCAGCAGTGACCAGCGACTCTACGAGCAGTACTTC
TRBV5-1	TRBD1	TRBJ2-7	.	CASSPGTGGEYEQYF	TGCGCCAGCAGCCCAGGGACAGGGGGCGAATACGAGCAGTACTTC
TRBV6-5	TRBD1	TRBJ2-5	.	CASSQGQGGETQYF	TGTGCCAGCAGTCAAGGACAGGGGGGAGAGACCCAGTACTTC
TRBV7-8	TRBD1	TRBJ1-3	.	CASSFEKTGRGNTIYF	TGTGCCAGCAGCTTTGAAAAGACAGGGAGGGGAAACACCATATATTTT
TRBV6-1	TRBD1	TRBJ1-5	.	CASSDQGVDQPQHF	TGTGCCAGCAGTGACCAGGGGGTGGATCAGCCCCAGCATTTT
TRBV30	.	TRBJ2-7	.	CAWQAPRYEQYF	TGTGCCTGGCAGGCTCCCCGCTACGAGCAGTACTTC
TRBV30	.	TRBJ1-1	.	CAWSWVSSTEAFF	TGTGCCTGGAGTTGGGTGTCCTCCACTGAAGCTTTCTTT